This passage covers 10 T cell receptor beta chains from one sample sequenced in a study of early T cells in non-severe SARS-CoV-2 infection. TCRdb reprocessed the 5' RACE reads with MiXCR, giving one entry per CDR3 protein. There are 53,000 or so distinct CDR3 sequences in the sample; 10% to 15% occur only once, and approximately 2.5% lies in the top ten. The sample in question was whole blood, obtained at baseline. These receptors were obtained from an adult who was a healthcare worker with PCR-confirmed SARS-CoV-2 infection or an uninfected control (not recorded which).

At least ten counts were recorded for this clonotype. The V gene is TRBV4-3, the J gene TRBJ1-2; unclear D gene. The V and J ends lost 0 bases and 5 bases respectively, with 7 bases between them. CDR1 is LGHNA, CDR2 YSLEER, per germline. The CDR3 consists of 13 residues. In nucleotides, the CDR3 is TGCGCCAGCAGCCAAGACACTTTTTATGGCTACACCTTC. It is translated as CASSQDTFYGYTF.

This clonotype was counted between two and nine times. CDR3 in amino acids: CASSTRPSTDTQYF. In DNA, the CDR3 is TGTGCCAGCTCGACGAGGCCATCCACAGATACGCAGTATTTT. V is TRBV2 and J is TRBJ2-3; the D is unclear. This CDR3 region has 14 residues. Trimming removed 8 bases at V and 2 bases at J, with 14 bases between. CDR1 SNHLY and CDR2 FYNNEI come from the germline V gene.

This clonotype has just a few counts. The gene calls are TRBV7-2 and TRBJ2-3; the D is unclear. Germline lookup yields CDR1 SGHTA and CDR2 FQGNSA. V gave up 4 bases and J gave up 1 base, with 12 bases separating them. The CDR3 length is 15 residues. The DNA of the CDR3 is TGTGCCAGCAGCTCCTACACCTTGGGCACAGATACGCAGTATTTT. Protein sequence: CASSSYTLGTDTQYF.

The rearrangement links TRBV3-1 to TRBJ1-3; D is possibly TRBD1 (6 bases). The V gene's germline CDR1 is LGHDT and CDR2 YNNKEL (reference sequence). The V end lost 1 base, the J end lost 0 bases, and 10 bases lay between the germline ends. The CDR3 is 16 amino acids. This chain's CDR3 is CASSQVRQVSGNTIYF. CDR3 nucleotides: TGTGCCAGCAGCCAAGTGCGACAGGTCTCTGGAAACACCATATATTTT.

Turning to this clonotype: A read error is possible here, since a much larger clone lies one base away. This sequence joins TRBV7-9 and TRBJ1-3; D unclear. Germline CDR1 reads SEHNR; CDR2 reads FQNEAQ (reference sequence). This CDR3 region has 14 residues. Trimming stripped 6 bases from V and 2 bases from J, with 11 bases between. CDR3: CASRPGGTGNTIYF. DNA of the CDR3: TGTGCCAGCAGACCCGGAGGAACTGGAAACACCATATATTTT.

This clonotype was observed a handful of times. The chain recombines TRBV24-1 with TRBJ2-3, with D hard to call. The germline V gene has CDR1 KGHDR and CDR2 SFDVKD. V was cut by 3 bases and J by 6 bases, with 12 bases left in between. CDR3 length: 14 residues. The CDR3 sequence: CATSDVGLHDTQYF. In DNA form, the CDR3 reads TGTGCCACCAGTGATGTGGGCCTGCACGATACGCAGTATTTT.

This clonotype was recorded a few times. V gene TRBV7-3 combines with J gene TRBJ1-1; possibly TRBD1 for D (6 bases). The germline CDR1 and CDR2 sequences are SGHTA and FQGTGA. CDR3 length: 13 residues. The V and J ends lost 5 bases and 3 bases respectively, with 10 bases between them. The CDR3, as DNA: TGTGCCAGCAGCAAGGGGGACTACACTGAAGCTTTCTTT. Its translation: CASSKGDYTEAFF.

This clonotype was seen a few times. This rearrangement joins TRBV7-9 to TRBJ1-1, with 7 positions matching TRBD1. CDR3 length equals 13 residues. The V gene end was trimmed by 5 bases and the J gene end by 3 bases; junction bases not matched to a gene: 3. The germline CDR1 and CDR2 sequences are SEHNR and FQNEAQ (reference sequence). The CDR3 sequence: CASSQQGYTEAFF. The CDR3, as DNA: TGTGCCAGCAGCCAACAGGGGTACACTGAAGCTTTCTTT.

This chain connects TRBV18 to TRBJ2-1, with a possible D match to TRBD2 (5 bases). Germline CDR1 and CDR2: KGHSH and LQKENI. V was trimmed by 5 bases and J by 4 bases, leaving 18 bases between them. The CDR3 contains 16 residues. The CDR3: CASSGVAIQGYNEQFF. For the CDR3, the DNA is TGTGCCAGCTCAGGGGTAGCGATCCAAGGTTACAATGAGCAGTTCTTC.

This chain links TRBV12-3 or TRBV12-4 with TRBJ2-3; no firm D call. V was pared by 5 bases and J by 0 bases, with 3 bases between. The CDR3 runs 12 residues. The CDR3 sequence is CASSGSTDTQYF. CDR3 sequence (DNA): TGTGCCAGCAGTGGTAGCACAGATACGCAGTATTTT.